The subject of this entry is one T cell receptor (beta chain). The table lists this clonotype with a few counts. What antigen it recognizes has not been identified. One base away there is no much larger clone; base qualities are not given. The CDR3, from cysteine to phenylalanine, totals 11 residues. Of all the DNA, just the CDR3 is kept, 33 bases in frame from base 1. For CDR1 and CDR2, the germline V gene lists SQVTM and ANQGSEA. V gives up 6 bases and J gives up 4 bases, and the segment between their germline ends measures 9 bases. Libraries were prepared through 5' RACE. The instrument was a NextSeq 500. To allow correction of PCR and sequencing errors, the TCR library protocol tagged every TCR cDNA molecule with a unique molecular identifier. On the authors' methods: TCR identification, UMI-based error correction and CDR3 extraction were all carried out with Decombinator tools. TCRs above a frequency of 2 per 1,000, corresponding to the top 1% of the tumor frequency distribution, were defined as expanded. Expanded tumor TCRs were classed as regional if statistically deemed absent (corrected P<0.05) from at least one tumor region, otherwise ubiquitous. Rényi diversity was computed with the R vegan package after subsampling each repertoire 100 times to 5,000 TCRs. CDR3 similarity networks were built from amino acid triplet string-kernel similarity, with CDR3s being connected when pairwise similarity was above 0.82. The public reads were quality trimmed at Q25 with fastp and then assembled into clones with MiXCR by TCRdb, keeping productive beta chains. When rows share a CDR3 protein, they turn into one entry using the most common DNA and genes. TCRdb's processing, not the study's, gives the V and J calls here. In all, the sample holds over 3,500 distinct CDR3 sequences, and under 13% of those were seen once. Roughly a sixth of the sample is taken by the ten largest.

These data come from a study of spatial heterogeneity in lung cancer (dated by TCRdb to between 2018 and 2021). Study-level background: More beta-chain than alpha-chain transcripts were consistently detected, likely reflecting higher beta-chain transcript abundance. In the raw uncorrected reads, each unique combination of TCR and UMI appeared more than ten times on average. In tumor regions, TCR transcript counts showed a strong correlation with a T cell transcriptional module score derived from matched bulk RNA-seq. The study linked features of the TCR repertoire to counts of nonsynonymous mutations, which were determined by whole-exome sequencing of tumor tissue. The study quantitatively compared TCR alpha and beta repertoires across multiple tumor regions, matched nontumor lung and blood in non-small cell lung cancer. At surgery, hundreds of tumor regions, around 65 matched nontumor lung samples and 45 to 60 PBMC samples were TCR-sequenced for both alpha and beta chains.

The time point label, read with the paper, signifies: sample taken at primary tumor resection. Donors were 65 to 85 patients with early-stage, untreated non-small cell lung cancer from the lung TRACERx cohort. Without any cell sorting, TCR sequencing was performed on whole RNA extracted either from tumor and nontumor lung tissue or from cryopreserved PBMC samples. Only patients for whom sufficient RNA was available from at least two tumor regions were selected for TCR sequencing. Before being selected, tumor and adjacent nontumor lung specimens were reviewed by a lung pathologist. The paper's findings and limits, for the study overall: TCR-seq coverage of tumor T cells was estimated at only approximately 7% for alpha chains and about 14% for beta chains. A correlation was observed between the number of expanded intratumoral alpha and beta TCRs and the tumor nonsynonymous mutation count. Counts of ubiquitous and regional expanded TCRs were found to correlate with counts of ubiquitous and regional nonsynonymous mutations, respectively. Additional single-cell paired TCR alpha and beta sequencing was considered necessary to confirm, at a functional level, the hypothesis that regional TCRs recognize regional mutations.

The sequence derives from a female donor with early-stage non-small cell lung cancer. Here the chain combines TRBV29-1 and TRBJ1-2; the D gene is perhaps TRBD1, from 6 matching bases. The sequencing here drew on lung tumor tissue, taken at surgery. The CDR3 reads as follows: CSVGASYGYTF. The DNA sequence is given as TGCAGCGTGGGGGCCAGCTATGGCTACACCTTC.